The sequence of this T cell receptor (beta chain) was determined in a study of OX40 agonist ivuxolimab in advanced cancers. General study points: Clones of CD4+ and CD8+ blood T cells grew by week 6 at doses of 0.1 to 3.0 mg/kg.

Individuals having autoimmune disease history or systemic immunosuppression were not enrolled. Sequencing was performed with immunoSEQ multiplex PCR; in TCRdb, only in-frame clones are kept and a portion is missing. The table has around 33,000 clones, around 90% seen once; the top ten hold under 5.5%. Regarding this clone: The antigen is undetermined.

Looked up from germline, CDR1 is LNHDA and CDR2 is SQIVND (reference sequence). The CDR3 runs 17 residues. Trimming took 6 bases from V and 4 from J; bases not matched to a gene: 13. The specimen was CD4+ or CD8+ T cells sorted from blood, collected in a trial of the OX40 agonist ivuxolimab. The sequence came from an adult with an advanced solid tumor such as melanoma, head and neck, liver or kidney cancer. The rearrangement uses TRBV19 and TRBJ2-1; 9 nucleotides match TRBD1. CDR3 region: CASSRTGADLGYNEQFF. The CDR3 DNA sequence: TGTGCCAGTAGCCGGACAGGGGCCGACCTGGGTTACAATGAGCAGTTCTTC.